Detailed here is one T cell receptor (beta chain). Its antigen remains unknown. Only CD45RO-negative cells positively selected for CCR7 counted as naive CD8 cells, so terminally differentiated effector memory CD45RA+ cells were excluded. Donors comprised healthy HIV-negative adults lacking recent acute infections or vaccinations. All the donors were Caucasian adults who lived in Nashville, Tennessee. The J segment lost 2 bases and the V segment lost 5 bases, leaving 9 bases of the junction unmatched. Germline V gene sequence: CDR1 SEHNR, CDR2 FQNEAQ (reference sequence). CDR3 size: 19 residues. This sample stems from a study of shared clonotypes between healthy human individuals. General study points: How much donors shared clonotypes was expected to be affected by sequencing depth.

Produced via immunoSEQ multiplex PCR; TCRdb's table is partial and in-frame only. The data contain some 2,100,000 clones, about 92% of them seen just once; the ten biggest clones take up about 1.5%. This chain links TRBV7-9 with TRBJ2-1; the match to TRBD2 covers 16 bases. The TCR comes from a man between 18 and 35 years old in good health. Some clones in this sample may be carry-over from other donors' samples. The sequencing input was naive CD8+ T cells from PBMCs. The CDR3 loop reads CASSGPGTSGRAAYNEQFF. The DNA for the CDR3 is TGTGCCAGCAGCGGTCCCGGGACTAGCGGGAGGGCCGCCTACAATGAGCAGTTCTTC.